This TCR beta chain was found in a study of cytomegalovirus exposure and HLA in healthy donors. The PCR was carried out with 60 Vbeta primers and 13 Jbeta primers. The repertoire was sequenced with immunoSEQ multiplex PCR; TCRdb's copy has only in-frame clones and lacks some. The repertoire holds tens of thousands of clones, with approximately 81% as singletons. The donors comprised healthy bone marrow donors. The germline CDR1 and CDR2 sequences are SGHAT and FQDESV (reference sequence). V trimming: 3 bases; J trimming: 2 bases; junction bases outside the gene matches: 2. The CDR3 has 14 residues. The sequence was collected from a man over 45 in good health and CMV-seronegative. The sequencing input was PBMCs. The chain uses TRBV11-1 and TRBJ2-5, with 8 bases aligning to TRBD1. The DNA for the CDR3 is TGTGCCAGCAGCTTGGACAGGGTGCAAGAGACCCAGTACTTC. This translates into CASSLDRVQETQYF.